The clone carrying this TCR beta chain was observed a single time. Its antigen is unidentified. Likely a read error: the CDR3 ends without its conserved phenylalanine or tryptophan. The record originates from a study of T cells in Graves' hyperthyroidism and ophthalmopathy. A patient was excluded if there was uncontrolled infection, other autoimmune disease, pregnancy or lactation. Diagnosis rested on symptoms, serum thyroxine and TRAb, thyroid ultrasound, and orbital computed tomography. Amplified regions were TCR beta CDR3 sequences from RNA transcripts. First-round RT-PCR targeting the TCR CDR3 was performed with the HTBI primer set. One entry per CDR3 protein results from TCRdb running MiXCR on the multiplex PCR reads. The sample yields roughly 510,000 distinct CDR3 sequences, 46% seen once. The V gene lost 6 bases and the J gene lost 0 bases, with 6 bases spanning the gap. This CDR3 contains 11 residues. The germline gives CDR1 SQVTM, CDR2 ANQGSEA.

Whole-study findings and limits: Clonotypes that were expanded in thyroid above 0.001 mostly appeared in blood too.

The clonotype originates from an adult woman with Graves' disease, either hyperthyroidism or ophthalmopathy (not recorded which). This rearrangement joins TRBV29-1 to TRBJ2-7; perhaps TRBD2 as D (5 bases). Sequencing used peripheral blood or thyroid tissue (not recorded which). The CDR3 reads CSVGLSYEQYL. The CDR3 DNA sequence: TGCAGCGTCGGACTCTCCTACGAGCAGTACCTC.